The present T cell receptor (beta chain) was sequenced within a study of CD8 T cells in ankylosing spondylitis. It was by quantitative 5'-RACE with molecular barcodes that TCR beta libraries were made. TCRdb re-derived calls from the 5' RACE reads in MiXCR, one entry per CDR3 protein. This table holds some 87,000 distinct CDR3 sequences, about 9.1% found once. This clonotype was detected ten times or more. Its specificity is not known. The study's findings and limits: Clones linked with disease were CD8+ and fairly uncommon in the peripheral blood.

Trimming pared 5 bases from V and 3 bases from J, leaving 8 bases between. Germline values: CDR1 SGHVS, CDR2 FQNEAQ. The CDR3 has 12 amino acids. The chain is built from TRBV7-8 and TRBJ2-7, with D hard to call. The receptor was derived from a male donor with ankylosing spondylitis or in good health (not recorded which). The source material was blood, either unsorted or a sorted T cell fraction (not recorded which). The CDR3 bases are TGTGCCAGCAGCAACTCTTTCTACGAGCAGTACTTC. It yields the protein CASSNSFYEQYF.